Below are 2 T cell receptor beta chains sequenced from a single sample in a study of response to subunit inactivated influenza vaccine. TCRdb reprocessed the RT-PCR reads with MiXCR, giving one entry per CDR3 protein. The profile shows approximately 500,000 distinct CDR3 sequences, around 25% of them singletons. The data were also submitted as part of a second study, on T cells expressing NK-cell markers. That work contributes: cDNA encoding TCR beta was synthesized via 5'RACE template switching incorporating UMIs.

Sequencing was performed on CD4+ T cells sorted from PBMCs, taken about 12 days after vaccination. The receptors here all came from a man in his fifties or sixties who received an inactivated influenza vaccine.

As to this clonotype: The junction departs from the called germline gene at one end, perhaps through a read error. V and J are TRBV18 and TRBJ2-7, with 9 bases that match TRBD2. The germline gives CDR1 KGHSH, CDR2 LQKENI. The CDR3 loop spans 13 amino acids. The CDR3 nucleotides read TGTGCCAGCTCACCGGGGCGGGAGGGTGCGGTCGGCTTC. It is translated as CASSPGREGAVGF.

The table lists this clonotype with a few counts. The V call is TRBV6-5, the J call TRBJ1-1; perhaps TRBD1 as D (6 bases). This CDR3 is 14 amino acids long. CDR1 and CDR2 (germline): MNHEY, SVGAGI. V was clipped by 0 bases and J by 5 bases, with 10 bases between them. CDR3 sequence: CASSYSQGITEAFF. CDR3 in DNA: TGTGCCAGCAGTTACTCACAGGGAATTACTGAAGCTTTCTTT.